Presented here are 28 T cell receptor beta chains from one specimen sequenced in a study of OX40 agonist ivuxolimab in advanced cancers. Profiled with immunoSEQ multiplex PCR; TCRdb holds only in-frame clones, not every one. The sample holds roughly 66,000 clones; around 84% are singletons and the top ten take about 7%. The source material was CD4+ or CD8+ T cells sorted from blood, sampled in a trial of the OX40 agonist ivuxolimab. The receptors originated from an adult with an advanced solid tumor such as melanoma, head and neck, liver or kidney cancer.

This clone was seen more than once but under ten times. The genes are TRBV29-1 and TRBJ2-3; possible D gene TRBD2, 6 bases. The CDR3 contains 14 residues. Trimming took 7 bases from V and 1 from J, leaving 15 bases between them. CDR1 and CDR2 from the germline V gene are SQVTM and ANQGSEA. CDR3 in amino acids: CSGRDWGGTDTQYF. For the CDR3, the DNA is TGCAGCGGACGGGACTGGGGGGGCACAGATACGCAGTATTTT.

CDR3 nucleotides: TGTGCCAGCAGTGGACAGGGAGGGTCACCCCTCCACTTT. It translates to CASSGQGGSPLHF. The J gene is TRBJ1-6, the V gene TRBV6-5, with TRBD1 identical over 8 bases. V lost 5 bases to trimming and J lost 10 bases; unmatched junction nucleotides: 4. The CDR3 loop spans 13 amino acids. Germline V gene sequence: CDR1 MNHEY, CDR2 SVGAGI.

The chain combines TRBV5-8 with TRBJ1-2; D remains ambiguous. CDR3 length: 14 residues. Between the trimmed V and J ends, which lost 6 bases and 3 bases, there was a span of 15 bases. CDR1 is SGHTS, CDR2 YDEGEE, per germline. The CDR3 reads CASTAPGGHYGYTF. In DNA form, the CDR3 reads TGTGCCAGCACCGCGCCGGGCGGCCACTATGGCTACACCTTC.

This clone was seen a single time. The V gene is TRBV5-4, the J gene TRBJ2-3, with 10 bases identical to TRBD1. Per the germline V gene, CDR1 is SGHNT and CDR2 is YYREEE (reference sequence). The V gene end was trimmed by 3 bases and the J gene end by 4 bases; junction bases not matched to a gene: 5. The CDR3 runs to 15 residues. DNA of the CDR3: TGTGCCAGCAGCTCCTCCGGGACAGGGGCAGATACGCAGTATTTT. It encodes CASSSSGTGADTQYF.

V is TRBV19 and J is TRBJ2-1; 12 nucleotides align to TRBD2. With 3 bases clipped from V and 7 bases from J, the junction kept 7 bases outside the gene matches. This CDR3 is 16 amino acids long. Germline-derived CDR1 and CDR2 are LNHDA and SQIVND (reference sequence). The CDR3 loop is CASSIRTSGIRNEQFF. CDR3 nucleotides: TGTGCCAGTAGTATTCGGACTAGCGGGATAAGAAATGAGCAGTTCTTC.

The chain combines TRBV6-1 with TRBJ1-3; D gene ambiguous. The CDR3 loop spans 14 amino acids. Germline values: CDR1 MNHNS, CDR2 SASEGT. Trimming pared 7 bases from V and 0 bases from J, leaving 10 bases between. DNA for the CDR3: TGTGCCAGCAAAAAAGAGGTCTCTGGAAACACCATATATTTT. Residues: CASKKEVSGNTIYF.

The chain employs TRBV10-1 and TRBJ1-5; D gene unclear. Germline V gene lookup returns CDR1 WNHNN and CDR2 SYGVQD (reference sequence). With 11 bases removed from V and 0 bases from J, the gap between germline ends came to 11 bases. This CDR3 has 13 amino acids. The CDR3 here is CAFPPGSNQPQHF. CDR3 nucleotides: TGCGCCTTCCCACCGGGTAGCAATCAGCCCCAGCATTTT.

CDR3 sequence: CASTPGSETQYF. DNA for the CDR3: TGTGCCAGCACCCCAGGGAGCGAGACCCAGTACTTC. The chain employs TRBV7-2 and TRBJ2-5; possibly TRBD1 or TRBD2 for D (5 bases each). The germline V and J ends were trimmed by 7 bases and 5 bases, with 11 bases remaining between them. Germline CDR1 reads SGHTA; CDR2 reads FQGNSA. This CDR3 contains 12 residues.

A single count supports this clone. This sequence joins TRBV19 and TRBJ1-1, with D tentatively TRBD1 (5 bases). V dropped 7 bases and J dropped 1 base, with 13 bases sitting between them. The CDR3 runs to 14 residues. CDR1 and CDR2 (germline): LNHDA, SQIVND (reference sequence). This CDR3 is CASNAWGRNTEAFF. The DNA of the CDR3 is TGTGCCAGTAATGCCTGGGGGAGGAACACTGAAGCTTTCTTT.

The chain carries TRBV6-6 and TRBJ1-1; D might be TRBD1 (6 bases). There are 13 residues in the CDR3. The germline gives CDR1 MNHNY, CDR2 SVGAGI (reference sequence). Between the trimmed V and J ends, which lost 0 bases and 7 bases, there was a span of 9 bases. The CDR3 spells CASSYSADSEAFF. The CDR3 nucleotides are TGTGCCAGCAGTTACTCCGCGGACAGTGAAGCTTTCTTT.

The sample holds a few counts of this clone. This chain connects TRBV5-1 to TRBJ1-3, with 8 bases identical to TRBD1. Germline V lookup: CDR1 SGHRS, CDR2 YFSETQ. The J segment lost 4 bases and the V segment lost 3 bases, leaving 6 bases of the junction unmatched. The CDR3 length is 15 residues. DNA of the CDR3: TGCGCCAGCAGCTCAGGGGGCGCTACCGGAAACACCATATATTTT. Its protein product is CASSSGGATGNTIYF. The whole variable domain, remainder taken from reference TRBV5-1 and TRBJ1-3, is KAGVTQTPRYLIKTRGQQVTLSCSPISGHRSVSWYQQTPGQGLQFLFEYFSETQRNKGNFPGRFSGRQFSNSRSEMNVSTLELGDSALYLCASSSGGATGNTIYFGEGSWLTVV.

This sequence joins TRBV7-9 and TRBJ2-7; TRBD2 matches 10 bases. In germline, CDR1 is SEHNR, CDR2 FQNEAQ (reference sequence). V lost 6 bases, J lost 0 bases, and 8 bases stayed unmatched. CDR3 length: 16 amino acids. The CDR3 here is CASRQGLADNSYEQYF. CDR3 sequence (DNA): TGTGCCAGCAGGCAAGGACTAGCGGACAACTCCTACGAGCAGTACTTC.

This chain connects TRBV7-9 to TRBJ2-7; TRBD2 matches 10 bases. The ends lost 5 bases at V and 4 bases at J; junction bases unmatched: 5. Germline-derived CDR1 and CDR2 are SEHNR and FQNEAQ (reference sequence). The CDR3 has 14 residues. The CDR3 coding sequence is TGTGCCAGCAGCCCCCGGACTAGCGGTTACGAGCAGTACGTC. It encodes CASSPRTSGYEQYV.

Written as DNA, the CDR3 is TGCGCCAGCAGCTTGTTTGGGCCCCAAGAGACCCAGTACTTC. Encoded protein: CASSLFGPQETQYF. The chain employs TRBV5-1 and TRBJ2-5; D is uncertain. The CDR3 is made up of 14 amino acids. Trimming took off 1 base at V and 1 base at J, with 8 bases between the two ends. Germline CDR1 SGHRS, CDR2 YFSETQ.

Of note for this clone: Relative to the germline gene, one junction end is altered; a read error may explain this. The rearrangement uses TRBV27 and TRBJ2-5; 15 positions agree with TRBD2. The CDR3 is 19 residues long. Germline CDR1 reads MNHEY; CDR2 reads SMNVEV (reference sequence). CDR3 residues: CARSRPGRTSGGVGETQYF. The CDR3 coding sequence is TGTGCCCGCAGTCGACCGGGGCGGACTAGCGGGGGGGTTGGGGAGACCCAGTACTTC.

V gene TRBV6-5 combines with J gene TRBJ2-1, with unresolved D. Trimming took 4 bases from V and 0 from J, leaving 13 bases between them. Per the germline V gene, CDR1 is MNHEY and CDR2 is SVGAGI. This CDR3 has 16 amino acids. The CDR3 region is CASSFDATSSYNEQFF. CDR3 DNA sequence: TGTGCCAGCAGTTTCGACGCTACCAGCTCCTACAATGAGCAGTTCTTC.

The chain joins TRBV5-1 to TRBJ2-7; a weak D match, TRBD1 (5 bases). CDR3 length: 14 amino acids. Germline V gene data show CDR1 as SGHRS and CDR2 as YFSETQ. V was pared by 1 base and J by 0 bases, with 8 bases between. This chain's CDR3 is CASSLQGSSYEQYF. CDR3 nucleotide sequence: TGCGCCAGCAGCTTGCAGGGAAGCTCCTACGAGCAGTACTTC.

This sequence joins TRBV4-1 and TRBJ2-1, with D possibly matching TRBD2 (6 bases). Germline-derived CDR1 and CDR2 are MGHRA and YSYEKL. V lost 2 bases and J 9 bases, leaving 11 bases between the germline ends. This CDR3 has 13 residues. The DNA of the CDR3 is TGCGCCAGCAGCCAACTTAGGGAGGCTGAGCAGTTCTTC. The encoded protein is CASSQLREAEQFF.

The V and J genes are TRBV2 and TRBJ2-3, with TRBD2 matching over 11 bases. The CDR3 consists of 18 residues. V was pared by 3 bases and J by 3 bases, with 11 bases of the junction left unmatched. Germline assignment: CDR1 SNHLY and CDR2 FYNNEI. CDR3 sequence (DNA): TGTGCCAGCAGTGATCACTATTTACTAGCGGGGGTAACAGATACGCAGTATTTT. Encoded protein: CASSDHYLLAGVTDTQYF.

The CDR3 reads CASSQDWRTGELFF. The CDR3, as DNA: TGCGCCAGCAGCCAAGATTGGAGGACTGGGGAGCTGTTTTTT. The J gene is TRBJ2-2, the V gene TRBV4-3, with TRBD2 as a possible D gene (5 bases). V shed 0 bases and J shed 8 bases, with 10 bases lying between them. CDR3 length: 14 residues. Germline loops: CDR1 LGHNA, CDR2 YSLEER.

This clone occurred a few times. V and J are TRBV4-1 and TRBJ2-2; 9 bases line up with TRBD2. The CDR3 length is 15 residues. Germline values: CDR1 MGHRA, CDR2 YSYEKL. Trimming removed 5 bases from V and 2 bases from J; junction bases left unmatched: 3. This chain's CDR3 is CASSWRGGNTGELFF. In DNA form, the CDR3 reads TGCGCCAGCAGCTGGCGGGGGGGAAACACCGGGGAGCTGTTTTTT.

The V gene is TRBV28, the J gene TRBJ2-4, with TRBD1 matching over 8 bases. The germline gives CDR1 MDHEN, CDR2 SYDVKM. With V trimmed by 5 bases and J by 2 bases, 11 bases remained unmatched. The CDR3 length is 17 residues. DNA of the CDR3: TGTGCCAGCAGTCCTAACCCGACAGGGGTCCCCAAAAACATTCAGTACTTC. Encoded protein: CASSPNPTGVPKNIQYF.

A remark on this clone: Other DNA sequences in the sample encode the same CDR3. The V gene is TRBV6-1, the J gene TRBJ1-3; D may be TRBD1 (5 bases). V shed 3 bases and J shed 0 bases, with 9 bases lying between them. Germline V gives CDR1 MNHNS, CDR2 SASEGT. This CDR3 is 15 amino acids long. The CDR3 nucleotides are TGTGCCAGCAGTGAGGGGCCCAGCTCTGGAAACACCATATATTTT. Protein product: CASSEGPSSGNTIYF.

The chain couples TRBV28 to TRBJ2-1, with a tentative D call TRBD2 (5 bases). Between the trimmed V and J ends, which lost 7 bases and 6 bases, there was a span of 22 bases. CDR1 is MDHEN, CDR2 SYDVKM, per germline. The CDR3 has 16 residues. CDR3 residues: CASTLDRGPRGNEQFF. The CDR3 nucleotides are TGTGCCAGCACCCTGGATCGAGGGCCTAGAGGCAATGAGCAGTTCTTC.

This chain connects TRBV19 to TRBJ1-1; a weak D match, TRBD1 (5 bases). The ends were cut back, 7 bases at V and 11 bases at J, with 20 bases in the middle. Germline V CDR1 and CDR2: LNHDA, SQIVND (reference sequence). The CDR3 has 13 residues. CDR3 loop: CASTSRRGGTAFF. CDR3 coding DNA: TGTGCCAGTACCTCACGGCGCGGGGGTACGGCTTTCTTT.

V gene TRBV7-2 combines with J gene TRBJ1-1; weak D call: TRBD1 (6 bases). The CDR3 has 14 amino acids. V shed 2 bases and J shed 4 bases, with 11 bases lying between them. Per germline, CDR1 SGHTA and CDR2 FQGNSA. CDR3 sequence: CASSLLGGGTEAFF. DNA of the CDR3: TGTGCCAGCAGCTTATTGGGGGGCGGCACTGAAGCTTTCTTT.

The gene calls are TRBV5-5 and TRBJ1-1; a weak D match, TRBD1 (5 bases). V lost 4 bases and J lost 1, with 11 bases in between. Germline loops: CDR1 SGHKS, CDR2 YYEKEE (reference sequence). The CDR3 sequence is 14 residues long. The CDR3 DNA sequence: TGTGCCAGCAGCCCGCATACAGGGAACACTGAAGCTTTCTTT. Translating it yields CASSPHTGNTEAFF.

The chain has TRBV6-6 and TRBJ1-3; 7 nucleotides align to TRBD1. The CDR3 covers 15 residues. Per the germline V gene, CDR1 is MNHNY and CDR2 is SVGAGI (reference sequence). V was clipped by 4 bases and J by 5 bases; unmatched bases: 8. CDR3 sequence: CASSSTGENRNTIYF. The CDR3 DNA follows: TGTGCCAGCAGTTCAACAGGGGAAAACCGAAACACCATATATTTT.